This passage covers 29 T cell receptor beta chains from one sample sequenced in a study of blood T cell repertoires in COVID-19. The assay was immunoSEQ multiplex PCR, and TCRdb's table has in-frame clones only and misses some. The data hold hundreds of thousands of clones, with around 90% observed a single time. Sequencing was done on a sample of PBMCs or T cells enriched from blood (not recorded which). These receptors all stem from an older woman in a cohort exposed to, infected with or recovered from COVID-19 (not recorded which).

The chain employs TRBV7-3 and TRBJ1-6, with 9 bases identical to TRBD1. The trim removed 1 base at V and 0 bases at J, leaving 19 bases unmatched. CDR3 length: 23 amino acids. Germline CDR1 reads SGHTA; CDR2 reads FQGTGA. CDR3 loop: CASSLRGFVAGQGLSSYNSPLHF. For the CDR3, the DNA is TGTGCCAGCAGCTTAAGGGGGTTTGTCGCGGGACAGGGACTAAGCTCCTATAATTCACCCCTCCACTTT.

V and J are TRBV18 and TRBJ2-1; 10 nucleotides agree with TRBD2. There are 15 residues in the CDR3. V shed 6 bases and J 6 bases; nucleotides not matched to a gene: 8. The germline gives CDR1 KGHSH, CDR2 LQKENI. CDR3 residues: CASSPSGRAFNEQFF. As DNA, the CDR3 is TGTGCCAGCTCCCCCAGCGGGAGGGCCTTCAATGAGCAGTTCTTC.

This rearrangement joins TRBV27 to TRBJ2-3; unclear D gene. The CDR3 contains 13 residues. CDR1 is MNHEY and CDR2 is SMNVEV in the germline V gene (reference sequence). V was cut by 3 bases and J by 0 bases, with 4 bases left in between. The CDR3 nucleotides read TGTGCCAGCAGTTTGGCTAGCACAGATACGCAGTATTTT. The encoded protein is CASSLASTDTQYF.

V is TRBV7-9 and J is TRBJ1-6; a possible D gene is TRBD1 (5 bases). Germline-derived CDR1 and CDR2 are SEHNR and FQNEAQ (reference sequence). This CDR3 is built from 15 residues. Trimming cost V 5 bases and J 9 bases, with 17 bases left between them. This CDR3 reads CASSPPRVSGSPLHF. Written as DNA, the CDR3 is TGTGCCAGCAGCCCACCCAGGGTCTCGGGTTCACCCCTCCACTTT.

V gene TRBV5-1 combines with J gene TRBJ2-7; 7 bases map to TRBD2. CDR3 length: 15 amino acids. The J segment lost 6 bases and the V segment lost 0 bases, leaving 9 bases of the junction unmatched. CDR1 is SGHRS and CDR2 is YFSETQ in the germline V gene. CDR3 coding DNA: TGCGCCAGCAGCTTGGCGGCTGCGGGAGCCGGCGAGCAGTACTTC. Translation: CASSLAAAGAGEQYF.

The chain employs TRBV7-9 and TRBJ1-1; 8 positions agree with TRBD1. This CDR3 region has 13 residues. Germline assignment: CDR1 SEHNR and CDR2 FQNEAQ (reference sequence). J was trimmed by 3 bases and V by 5 bases; bases with no gene match: 2. In nucleotides, the CDR3 is TGTGCCAGCAGCCGACAGGGGTACACTGAAGCTTTCTTT. Translated: CASSRQGYTEAFF.

V gene TRBV6-4 combines with J gene TRBJ1-1, with D maybe TRBD1 (5 bases). Trimming took 6 bases from V and 1 from J, leaving 12 bases between them. CDR3 size: 14 residues. Germline CDR1 and CDR2: MRHNA and SNTAGT. CDR3 amino acids: CASRVTDRNTEAFF. The CDR3 DNA follows: TGTGCCAGCAGAGTGACAGACAGGAACACTGAAGCTTTCTTT.

V and J are TRBV5-4 and TRBJ2-7; possible D gene TRBD2, 6 bases. Germline V gene lookup returns CDR1 SGHNT and CDR2 YYREEE (reference sequence). Trimming shortened V by 7 bases and J by 2 bases, and 16 bases separated the two germline ends. CDR3 length: 14 residues. The chain's CDR3 is CASAQGLSTYEQYF. The CDR3 DNA is TGTGCCAGCGCCCAGGGACTCAGCACCTACGAGCAGTACTTC. The full variable domain, with the rest looked up from reference TRBV5-4 and TRBJ2-7, is ETGVTQSPTHLIKTRGQQVTLRCSSQSGHNTVSWYQQALGQGPQFIFQYYREEENGRGNFPPRFSGLQFPNYSSELNVNALELDDSALYLCASAQGLSTYEQYFGPGTRLTVT.

This rearrangement joins TRBV6-5 to TRBJ2-5, with TRBD1 matching over 9 bases. Germline V lookup: CDR1 MNHEY, CDR2 SVGAGI. J was trimmed by 5 bases and V by 3 bases; bases with no gene match: 4. This CDR3 is built from 14 residues. The CDR3 loop reads CASSYGQGWETQYF. In DNA form, the CDR3 reads TGTGCCAGCAGTTATGGACAGGGGTGGGAGACCCAGTACTTC.

The V call is TRBV28, the J call TRBJ2-5; TRBD2 agrees at 9 bases. The CDR3 loop spans 16 amino acids. Per the germline V gene, CDR1 is MDHEN and CDR2 is SYDVKM. V was pared by 4 bases and J by 5 bases, with 11 bases of the junction left unmatched. In DNA form, the CDR3 reads TGTGCCAGCAGTTCCAATAGCGGGAGCAAGGCTGAGACCCAGTACTTC. Encoded protein: CASSSNSGSKAETQYF.

The rearrangement uses TRBV15 and TRBJ2-1; D perhaps matches TRBD1 (6 bases). This CDR3 has 13 residues. The V end lost 3 bases, the J end lost 8 bases, and 11 bases lay between the germline ends. Germline V lookup: CDR1 LNHNV, CDR2 YYDKDF (reference sequence). CDR3 nucleotide sequence: TGTGCCACCAGCAGTATACAGGGTTATGAGCAGTTCTTC. Its translation: CATSSIQGYEQFF.

This sequence joins TRBV7-2 and TRBJ2-7; 7 bases match TRBD2. V shed 4 bases, J shed 1 base, and the junction held 7 bases outside the gene matches. The germline gives CDR1 SGHTA, CDR2 FQGNSA. The CDR3 totals 15 residues. In DNA form, the CDR3 reads TGTGCCAGCAGCTCCCCGACTAGCCGATCCTACGAGCAGTACTTC. Translated: CASSSPTSRSYEQYF.

V and J are TRBV9 and TRBJ2-7, with 10 nucleotides matching TRBD2. V was clipped by 4 bases and J by 3 bases; unmatched bases: 10. CDR3 size: 16 residues. Germline V gene lookup returns CDR1 SGDLS and CDR2 YYNGEE. CDR3: CASSPASGRAVYEQYF. CDR3 DNA sequence: TGTGCCAGCAGCCCGGCCAGCGGGAGGGCCGTCTACGAGCAGTACTTC.

This CDR3 is CASRSYGFLWGYTF. CDR3 sequence (DNA): TGTGCCAGCAGGTCCTACGGGTTTTTGTGGGGCTACACCTTC. The V call is TRBV28, the J call TRBJ1-2; no definite D call. Germline V gene sequence: CDR1 MDHEN, CDR2 SYDVKM. This CDR3 spans 14 amino acids. V was pared by 6 bases and J by 8 bases, with 19 bases between.

This clone appeared a single time. The rearrangement uses TRBV2 and TRBJ1-5; 7 nucleotides align to TRBD1. This CDR3 is 15 amino acids long. V was clipped by 1 base and J by 2 bases; unmatched bases: 2. In germline, CDR1 is SNHLY, CDR2 FYNNEI. The CDR3, as DNA: TGTGCCAGCAGTGAAGGGGGACAGCGCAATCAGCCCCAGCATTTT. This translates into CASSEGGQRNQPQHF.

The chain combines TRBV2 with TRBJ2-7; TRBD2 agrees at 10 bases. Germline-derived CDR1 and CDR2 are SNHLY and FYNNEI. The CDR3 loop spans 15 amino acids. V lost 6 bases, J lost 0 bases, and 5 bases stayed unmatched. CDR3 sequence: CASRGLADYSYEQYF. The DNA of the CDR3 is TGTGCCAGCAGAGGACTAGCGGACTACTCCTACGAGCAGTACTTC.

A note on this clone: Different DNA sequences within this sample yield the same CDR3. The chain employs TRBV5-4 and TRBJ2-5; TRBD1 matches 9 bases. This CDR3 comprises 15 residues. Germline V lookup: CDR1 SGHNT, CDR2 YYREEE (reference sequence). V lost 0 bases and J lost 2; bases outside the gene matches: 2. CDR3: CASSLAGQGQETQYF. CDR3 bases: TGTGCCAGCAGCTTGGCGGGACAGGGTCAAGAGACCCAGTACTTC.

The gene calls are TRBV28 and TRBJ2-1; 10 nucleotides align to TRBD2. CDR1 is MDHEN and CDR2 is SYDVKM in the germline V gene. The CDR3 is 14 amino acids. With 9 bases clipped from V and 6 bases from J, the junction kept 8 bases outside the gene matches. CDR3 coding DNA: TGTGCCAGTCGACTAGCGGGTTTCGGCAATGAGCAGTTCTTC. Protein sequence: CASRLAGFGNEQFF.

The chain links TRBV13 to TRBJ1-4, with D possibly matching TRBD1 (5 bases). Germline loops: CDR1 PRHDT, CDR2 FYEKMQ (reference sequence). The V end lost 5 bases, the J end lost 4 bases, and 11 bases lay between the germline ends. The CDR3 consists of 14 residues. CDR3 sequence reads: CASSPGWGNEKLFF. CDR3 sequence (DNA): TGTGCCAGCAGCCCAGGGTGGGGTAATGAAAAACTGTTTTTT. The full variable domain, in which reference TRBV13 and TRBJ1-4 provide the parts outside the CDR3, is AAGVIQSPRHLIKEKRETATLKCYPIPRHDTVYWYQQGPGQDPQFLISFYEKMQSDKGSIPDRFSAQQFSDYHSELNMSSLELGDSALYFCASSPGWGNEKLFFGSGTQLSVL.

The rearrangement joins TRBV5-6 to TRBJ2-5, with D possibly being TRBD2 (5 bases). This CDR3 spans 14 amino acids. The germline V gene has CDR1 SGHDT and CDR2 YYEEEE. V lost 0 bases, J lost 5 bases, and 11 bases lay in between. In nucleotides, the CDR3 is TGTGCCAGCAGCTTGGCCGGGGAGCAGGAGACCCAGTACTTC. Residues: CASSLAGEQETQYF. Based on the CDR3 plus reference TRBV5-6 and TRBJ2-5, the full variable domain is DAGVTQSPTHLIKTRGQQVTLRCSPKSGHDTVSWYQQALGQGPQFIFQYYEEEERQRGNFPDRFSGHQFPNYSSELNVNALLLGDSALYLCASSLAGEQETQYFGPGTRLLVL.

The chain links TRBV24-1 to TRBJ1-5, with 7 bases lining up with TRBD1. CDR1 KGHDR and CDR2 SFDVKD come from the germline V gene. J was trimmed by 1 base and V by 3 bases; bases with no gene match: 5. CDR3 size: 16 residues. The CDR3 sequence is CATSDPRQGSNQPQHF. Written as DNA, the CDR3 is TGTGCCACCAGTGATCCCCGACAGGGCAGCAATCAGCCCCAGCATTTT.

V usage is TRBV28 and J usage is TRBJ1-4; 9 bases map to TRBD1. The length of the CDR3 is 15 residues. V gave up 6 bases and J gave up 0 bases; unmatched junction bases: 2. Germline lookup yields CDR1 MDHEN and CDR2 SYDVKM. CDR3 in DNA: TGTGCCAGCAGGGGACAGGGAACAACTAATGAAAAACTGTTTTTT. This translates into CASRGQGTTNEKLFF.

The chain employs TRBV5-6 and TRBJ1-5; 11 nucleotides align to TRBD1. The V gene's germline CDR1 is SGHDT and CDR2 YYEEEE. Germline trimming cut 1 base from V and 4 bases from J; bases unmatched to any gene: 4. The CDR3 spans 16 residues. The CDR3 reads CASSLRTGGGNQPQHF. The CDR3 DNA follows: TGTGCCAGCAGCTTGAGGACAGGGGGCGGGAATCAGCCCCAGCATTTT.

This chain connects TRBV11-2 to TRBJ2-7; 9 bases are a match to TRBD2. Germline-derived CDR1 and CDR2 are SGHAT and FQNNGV. There are 15 residues in the CDR3. Losses at the gene ends were 3 bases for V and 5 bases for J; bases not matched to a gene: 8. The CDR3 protein is CASSLGAGGIDEQYF. CDR3 in DNA: TGTGCCAGCAGCTTGGGTGCGGGAGGGATCGACGAGCAGTACTTC.

The rearrangement links TRBV5-6 to TRBJ2-7, with 9 positions matching TRBD1. CDR3 length: 17 residues. Germline assignment: CDR1 SGHDT and CDR2 YYEEEE. The V gene end was trimmed by 4 bases and the J gene end by 2 bases; junction bases not matched to a gene: 13. CDR3 nucleotides: TGTGCCAGCAGCCCCACCGGGGTCGGGACAGGGCCCTACGAGCAGTACTTC. Translation gives CASSPTGVGTGPYEQYF.

The chain joins TRBV27 to TRBJ2-5; possibly TRBD2 for D (6 bases). The CDR3 is made up of 17 amino acids. Germline CDR1 reads MNHEY; CDR2 reads SMNVEV (reference sequence). Trimming removed 7 bases at V and 5 bases at J, with 26 bases between. CDR3 bases: TGTGCCAGCACCTCGGGTGGGGGGAGCACTCCAGGGGAGACCCAGTACTTC. Translated, it gives CASTSGGGSTPGETQYF.

This chain joins TRBV10-1 and TRBJ2-2, with 9 bases matching TRBD2. Looked up from germline, CDR1 is WNHNN and CDR2 is SYGVQD (reference sequence). The CDR3 totals 16 residues. V shed 0 bases, J shed 1 base, and the junction held 0 bases outside the gene matches. CDR3 sequence: CASSESTSGNTGELFF. CDR3 sequence (DNA): TGCGCCAGCAGTGAGTCGACTAGCGGGAACACCGGGGAGCTGTTTTTT.

The gene calls are TRBV18 and TRBJ1-4; D uncertain. V lost 0 bases and J 6 bases, leaving 11 bases between the germline ends. The CDR3 is 15 amino acids. The V gene's germline CDR1 is KGHSH and CDR2 LQKENI. CDR3 residues: CASSPPTGSDEKLFF. For the CDR3, the DNA is TGTGCCAGCTCACCACCGACGGGGAGCGATGAAAAACTGTTTTTT.

The V and J genes are TRBV12-3 or TRBV12-4 and TRBJ1-3, with TRBD1 identical over 9 bases. The CDR3 is made up of 13 amino acids. V lost 6 bases and J lost 8; bases outside the gene matches: 5. CDR3 sequence (DNA): TGTGCCAGCAGAGGGACAGGGAGGGACACCATATATTTT. It yields the protein CASRGTGRDTIYF.